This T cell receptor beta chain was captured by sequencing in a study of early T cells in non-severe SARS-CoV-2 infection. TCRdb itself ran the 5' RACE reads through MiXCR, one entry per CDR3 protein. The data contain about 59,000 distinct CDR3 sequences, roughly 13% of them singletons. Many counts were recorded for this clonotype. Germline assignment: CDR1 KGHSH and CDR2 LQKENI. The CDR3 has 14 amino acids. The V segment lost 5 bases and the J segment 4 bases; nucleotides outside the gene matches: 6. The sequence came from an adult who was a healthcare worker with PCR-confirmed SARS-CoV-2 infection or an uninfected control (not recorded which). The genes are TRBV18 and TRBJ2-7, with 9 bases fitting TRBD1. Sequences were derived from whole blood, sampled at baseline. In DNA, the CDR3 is TGTGCCAGCTCAGTCGACAGGGGGAAATACGAGCAGTACTTC. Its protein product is CASSVDRGKYEQYF.